This TCR beta chain was obtained from a study of shared clonotypes between healthy human individuals. The V gene's germline CDR1 is SEHNR and CDR2 FQNEAQ (reference sequence). The CDR3 covers 13 residues. Trimming removed 3 bases from V and 2 bases from J, with 7 bases in between. Genomic DNA from each subset was divided evenly over several immunoSEQ plates. Authors' analysis steps: ImmunoSEQ junction-only sequences lacked quality scores, so their filtering differed. Profiled with immunoSEQ multiplex PCR; TCRdb holds only in-frame clones, not every one. That table is the source of V, J and clone size, and D and trimming were worked out from the DNA. This sample has millions of clones, with approximately 94% found just once.

Sequencing used naive CD4+ T cells sorted from blood. The subset denotes: CD45RA+ positively selected. This clonotype was sampled from a man between 18 and 29 years old in good health. The chain links TRBV7-9 to TRBJ1-1; D call uncertain. CDR3 DNA: TGTGCCAGCAGCTTTGCAGTTAACACTGAAGCTTTCTTT. Protein product: CASSFAVNTEAFF.